The present TCR beta chain was sequenced within a study of prognosis after radiotherapy for stage I lung cancer. Across the study: At a biologically effective dose of at least 100 Gy and in 3 to 5 fractions, SBRT was the radiotherapy delivered.

A remark on this clonotype: The antigen remains unidentified. One junction end does not reproduce the germline sequence, and a read error may be involved.

Two time points each involved a draw of 5.5 to 7.5 milliliters of peripheral blood. Amplicons of TCR beta CDR3 were generated from genomic DNA by two-round multiplex PCR. Round-one PCR had primers specific to each TRBV and TRBJ gene. TCRdb reprocessed the multiplex PCR reads with MiXCR, giving one entry per CDR3 protein. This sample has more than 11,000 distinct CDR3 sequences, with about half found just once. This CDR3 has 13 residues. Per the germline V gene, CDR1 is MDHEN and CDR2 is SYDVKM. General study points: Among patients who developed distant metastases, Shannon entropy after stereotactic body radiation therapy was lower. The question of whether the expanded TCR clones were tumor-specific was not determined.

This clonotype was obtained from a donor over 45 with non-small cell lung cancer. The rearrangement links TRBV28 to TRBJ1-4; no firm D call. The starting material was PBMCs, obtained before or after stereotactic body radiation therapy (not recorded which). In DNA, the CDR3 is TGTGCCATCAGTAATGCTGGGGATGAAAAACTGTTTTTT. Translating it yields CAISNAGDEKLFF.